These 14 T cell receptor beta chains originate from one sample sequenced in a study of technical replicates of blood from a handful of donors. Libraries were prepared by immunoSEQ multiplex PCR; TCRdb keeps only in-frame clonotypes and omits some of them. The sample has approximately 75,000 clones; around 97% are singletons. Sequencing was carried out using T cells isolated from PBMCs. The origin of the receptors is a human donor in good health.

The rearrangement uses TRBV6-1 and TRBJ2-7; 9 bases align to TRBD1. CDR1 and CDR2 from the germline V gene are MNHNS and SASEGT. CDR3 size: 12 residues. V was pared by 11 bases and J by 6 bases, with 8 bases of the junction left unmatched. CDR3 coding DNA: TGTGCCTCCCACAGGGGGCGTAGCGAGCAGTACTTC. This gives the protein CASHRGRSEQYF.

The J gene is TRBJ2-2, the V gene TRBV13; TRBD2 matches 8 bases. Germline assignment: CDR1 PRHDT and CDR2 FYEKMQ (reference sequence). The CDR3 length is 16 residues. Germline trimming cut 0 bases from V and 7 bases from J; bases unmatched to any gene: 7. CDR3 DNA: TGTGCCAGCAGCTTAGGACAGCGGGAGTTTCTCGGGGAGCTGTTTTTT. This sequence encodes CASSLGQREFLGELFF.

The V gene is TRBV5-1, the J gene TRBJ2-1; TRBD1 matches at 9 bases. CDR1 and CDR2 (germline): SGHRS, YFSETQ. The J segment lost 1 base and the V segment lost 5 bases, leaving 4 bases of the junction unmatched. The CDR3 consists of 15 residues. The CDR3 sequence: CASRMGTGSYNEQFF. DNA for the CDR3: TGCGCCAGCAGGATGGGGACAGGGTCCTACAATGAGCAGTTCTTC. Full variable domain (missing parts from reference TRBV5-1 and TRBJ2-1): KAGVTQTPRYLIKTRGQQVTLSCSPISGHRSVSWYQQTPGQGLQFLFEYFSETQRNKGNFPGRFSGRQFSNSRSEMNVSTLELGDSALYLCASRMGTGSYNEQFFGPGTRLTVL.

The chain is built from TRBV5-1 and TRBJ2-7; the match to TRBD1 covers 7 bases. The CDR3 is 13 amino acids. Germline loops: CDR1 SGHRS, CDR2 YFSETQ. The ends lost 3 bases at V and 5 bases at J; junction bases unmatched: 5. Here the CDR3 reads CASSSDRAHEQYF. CDR3 in DNA: TGCGCCAGCAGCTCTGACAGGGCCCACGAGCAGTACTTC.

This clone has only one observation. This rearrangement joins TRBV5-6 to TRBJ2-7; D perhaps matches TRBD2 (5 bases). V was cut by 0 bases and J by 1 base, with 8 bases left in between. The CDR3 length is 14 residues. Germline assignment: CDR1 SGHDT and CDR2 YYEEEE. CDR3 nucleotide sequence: TGTGCCAGCAGCTTGGCCGCGGGTTCCTACGAGCAGTACTTC. This codes for CASSLAAGSYEQYF. The full variable domain, with the rest looked up from reference TRBV5-6 and TRBJ2-7, is DAGVTQSPTHLIKTRGQQVTLRCSPKSGHDTVSWYQQALGQGPQFIFQYYEEEERQRGNFPDRFSGHQFPNYSSELNVNALLLGDSALYLCASSLAAGSYEQYFGPGTRLTVT.

The chain combines TRBV28 with TRBJ1-1; 9 bases align to TRBD1. From germline, CDR1 is MDHEN and CDR2 SYDVKM. Trimming took 7 bases from V and 5 from J; bases not matched to a gene: 2. The CDR3 has 12 amino acids. The CDR3 bases are TGTGCCAGCAACGACAGGGGGACTGAAGCTTTCTTT. Amino acid sequence: CASNDRGTEAFF.

The chain links TRBV14 to TRBJ1-2; D unclear. Per germline, CDR1 SGHDN and CDR2 FVKESK. V lost 1 base to trimming and J lost 8 bases, with 17 bases between them. This CDR3 is built from 15 residues. The CDR3 DNA is TGTGCCAGCAGCCAAGGCCATCTTGCAGGCGTGGGCTACACCTTC. This gives the protein CASSQGHLAGVGYTF.

This clone has a single count. V is TRBV30 and J is TRBJ2-3; 14 nucleotides align to TRBD2. Looked up from germline, CDR1 is GTSNPN and CDR2 is SVGIG (reference sequence). The V gene end was trimmed by 2 bases and the J gene end by 6 bases; junction bases not matched to a gene: 7. The CDR3 contains 16 residues. The CDR3, as DNA: TGTGCCTGGAGTAAGGGACTAGCGGGAGCAGGGGATACGCAGTATTTT. As protein: CAWSKGLAGAGDTQYF. Filled out from reference TRBV30 and TRBJ2-3, the complete variable domain reads SQTIHQWPATLVQPVGSPLSLECTVEGTSNPNLYWYRQAAGRGLQLLFYSVGIGQISSEVPQNLSASRPQDRQFILSSKKLLLSDSGFYLCAWSKGLAGAGDTQYFGPGTRLTVL.

The chain carries TRBV7-8 and TRBJ2-3; no clear D. The CDR3 consists of 12 residues. The ends were cut back, 5 bases at V and 5 bases at J, with 8 bases in the middle. Germline V gives CDR1 SGHVS, CDR2 FQNEAQ. In DNA, the CDR3 is TGTGCCAGCAGCCAACGAGTAGATACGCAGTATTTT. It codes for CASSQRVDTQYF.

The rearrangement links TRBV9 to TRBJ2-7; 14 nucleotides line up with TRBD2. The germline V gene has CDR1 SGDLS and CDR2 YYNGEE. The CDR3 is made up of 17 amino acids. V lost 0 bases to trimming and J lost 3 bases; unmatched junction nucleotides: 5. The CDR3 protein is CASSVDPGLAGDYEQYF. The CDR3 DNA sequence: TGTGCCAGCAGCGTAGATCCGGGACTAGCGGGAGACTACGAGCAGTACTTC.

V usage is TRBV5-1 and J usage is TRBJ1-3; D unresolved. Germline lookup yields CDR1 SGHRS and CDR2 YFSETQ. V lost 3 bases and J 0 bases, leaving 10 bases between the germline ends. This CDR3 contains 15 residues. The CDR3 spells CASSSESPSGNTIYF. The CDR3 coding sequence is TGCGCCAGCAGCTCAGAAAGTCCCTCTGGAAACACCATATATTTT.

V is TRBV7-9 and J is TRBJ1-2; weak D call: TRBD1 (6 bases). The CDR3 spans 13 residues. Germline V lookup: CDR1 SEHNR, CDR2 FQNEAQ (reference sequence). Trimming stripped 2 bases from V and 7 bases from J, with 11 bases between. The CDR3 reads CASSLLPGVGYTF. CDR3 sequence (DNA): TGTGCCAGCAGCTTATTGCCAGGGGTTGGCTACACCTTC.

The chain joins TRBV27 to TRBJ2-2; 7 positions agree with TRBD1. Germline CDR1 reads MNHEY; CDR2 reads SMNVEV (reference sequence). The CDR3 covers 15 residues. The trim removed 6 bases at V and 4 bases at J, leaving 8 bases unmatched. CDR3 protein: CASSPYRGVTGELFF. The DNA for the CDR3 is TGTGCCAGCAGCCCCTACAGGGGTGTCACCGGGGAGCTGTTTTTT.

This clone has just one count. The V gene is TRBV6-4, the J gene TRBJ2-3, with 8 positions matching TRBD2. V was pared by 6 bases and J by 2 bases, with 7 bases of the junction left unmatched. CDR3 size: 15 residues. Germline CDR1 and CDR2: MRHNA and SNTAGT. The CDR3 spells CASRRLAGITDTQYF. DNA for the CDR3: TGTGCCAGCAGAAGGCTAGCGGGTATCACAGATACGCAGTATTTT.